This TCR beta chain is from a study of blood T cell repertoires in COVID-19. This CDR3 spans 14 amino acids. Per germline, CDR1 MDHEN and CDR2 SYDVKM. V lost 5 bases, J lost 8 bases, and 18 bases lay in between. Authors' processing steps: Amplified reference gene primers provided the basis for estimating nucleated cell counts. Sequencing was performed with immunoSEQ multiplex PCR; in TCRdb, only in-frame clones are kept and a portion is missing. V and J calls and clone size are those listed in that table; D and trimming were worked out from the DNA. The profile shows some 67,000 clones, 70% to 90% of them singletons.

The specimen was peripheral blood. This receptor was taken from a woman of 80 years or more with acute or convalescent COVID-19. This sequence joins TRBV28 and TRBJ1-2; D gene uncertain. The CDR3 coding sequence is TGTGCCAGCAGTCCATGGGTCGGGGTCAGAGGCTACACCTTC. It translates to CASSPWVGVRGYTF.